Presented here are 11 T cell receptor beta chains from one specimen sequenced in a study of neurological immune-mediated disorders. TCRdb reprocessed the 5' RACE reads with MiXCR, giving one entry per CDR3 protein. In the table there are more than 30,000 distinct CDR3 sequences, 6.5% to 8.5% of which are singletons. Sequenced material: CD4+ T cells from blood. These receptors were obtained from a man in his forties or fifties in good health.

This clonotype was counted ten times or more. The chain has TRBV20-1 and TRBJ2-1; 8 bases fit TRBD2. V was clipped by 0 bases and J by 4 bases; unmatched bases: 5. The length of the CDR3 is 15 residues. Germline CDR1 is DFQATT and CDR2 is SNEGSKA (reference sequence). The CDR3 coding sequence is TGCAGTGCTAGAGACGGCGGACTAGCATACAATGAGCAGTTCTTC. As protein: CSARDGGLAYNEQFF.

The table lists this clonotype with many counts. The chain has TRBV20-1 and TRBJ2-7; weak D call: TRBD2 (6 bases). CDR1 DFQATT and CDR2 SNEGSKA come from the germline V gene (reference sequence). This CDR3 spans 13 amino acids. Between the trimmed V and J ends, which lost 5 bases and 2 bases, there was a span of 13 bases. The CDR3 sequence: CSARGNIAYEQYF. The CDR3 DNA reads as TGCAGTGCTCGCGGGAACATTGCCTACGAGCAGTACTTC.

This clonotype was picked up many times. This chain links TRBV10-3 with TRBJ1-1, with a tentative D call TRBD1 (6 bases). Germline V gives CDR1 ENHRY, CDR2 SYGVKD. CDR3 length equals 14 residues. Between the trimmed V and J ends, which lost 5 bases and 3 bases, there was a span of 13 bases. This chain's CDR3 is CAISPQGLDTEAFF. The CDR3 coding sequence is TGTGCCATCAGTCCACAGGGACTCGACACTGAAGCTTTCTTT.

This clonotype was recorded many times. J is TRBJ1-5 and V is TRBV6-5; unclear D gene. V was clipped by 6 bases and J by 9 bases, with 12 bases between them. The germline CDR1 and CDR2 sequences are MNHEY and SVGAGI. The CDR3 has 12 residues. The CDR3 is CASSRIQGPQHF. In DNA, the CDR3 is TGTGCCAGCAGCAGGATCCAAGGGCCCCAGCATTTT.

J is TRBJ2-7 and V is TRBV7-2, with TRBD2 matching over 8 bases. The CDR3 sequence is 12 residues long. After removal of 10 bases from V and 4 bases from J, the junction contained 6 bases not matched to a gene. Germline lookup yields CDR1 SGHTA and CDR2 FQGNSA. CDR3 DNA: TGTGCCACACAAGCGGGAGCATACGAGCAGTACTTC. Translation gives CATQAGAYEQYF.

CDR3 sequence: CASSLRVGLAGNEQFF. CDR3 bases: TGTGCCAGCAGCCTTCGGGTGGGACTAGCGGGCAATGAGCAGTTCTTC. The rearrangement joins TRBV21-1 to TRBJ2-1; the DNA was not used to check the table's D call, TRBD2. TRBV21-1 is a known pseudogene. The CDR3 consists of 16 residues.

This clonotype was seen repeatedly, ten times or more. V gene TRBV5-1 combines with J gene TRBJ2-7; 10 bases line up with TRBD2. Germline-derived CDR1 and CDR2 are SGHRS and YFSETQ. J gave up 3 bases and V 3 bases, and 3 bases lay outside the gene matches. This CDR3 comprises 14 residues. The CDR3 nucleotides read TGCGCCAGCAGCTGGACTAGCGGAAACTACGAGCAGTACTTC. Translation: CASSWTSGNYEQYF.

This clonotype has just a few counts. The rearrangement links TRBV5-8 to TRBJ1-1, with D perhaps TRBD1 (5 bases). The CDR3 covers 14 residues. Looked up from germline, CDR1 is SGHTS and CDR2 is YDEGEE. V lost 4 bases and J 2 bases, leaving 12 bases between the germline ends. The CDR3 protein is CASSLTGRNTEAFF. The CDR3 DNA follows: TGTGCCAGCAGCCTCACAGGACGTAACACTGAAGCTTTCTTT.

This clonotype showed up many times. The CDR3 DNA sequence: TGTGCCAGCTCCCCTGCCTCTCTAGCGGGACGAGAGACCCAGTACTTC. This codes for CASSPASLAGRETQYF. The genes are TRBV18 and TRBJ2-5; 9 nucleotides agree with TRBD2. CDR3 size: 16 residues. V trimming: 6 bases; J trimming: 4 bases; junction bases outside the gene matches: 12. Germline V gene data show CDR1 as KGHSH and CDR2 as LQKENI.

This clonotype was detected only a few times. The rearrangement links TRBV6-2 or TRBV6-3 to TRBJ1-6; D remains ambiguous. This CDR3 region has 18 residues. The germline V gene encodes CDR1 MNHEY and CDR2 SVGEGT. V lost 0 bases and J lost 14, with 26 bases in between. CDR3 coding DNA: TGTGCCAGCAGTTACTCGATTGCGAAGAGCAGGCGTTTTCCGTCCCTCCACTTT. Its translation is CASSYSIAKSRRFPSLHF.

CDR3 DNA sequence: TGTGCCAGTAGTAGGCGGGACAGGGGAATATCCTACGAGCAGTACTTC. Encoded protein: CASSRRDRGISYEQYF. The chain uses TRBV19 and TRBJ2-7; TRBD1 agrees at 10 bases. Germline CDR1 and CDR2: LNHDA and SQIVND (reference sequence). Losses at the gene ends were 4 bases for V and 1 base for J; bases not matched to a gene: 7. The CDR3 has 16 amino acids. The full variable domain, rest sourced from reference TRBV19 and TRBJ2-7, is DGGITQSPKYLFRKEGQNVTLSCEQNLNHDAMYWYRQDPGQGLRLIYYSQIVNDFQKGDIAEGYSVSREKKESFPLTVTSAQKNPTAFYLCASSRRDRGISYEQYFGPGTRLTVT.